These T cell receptor beta chains were read from a single sample in a study of glioma-infiltrating T cells after dendritic cell vaccination. The assay was immunoSEQ multiplex PCR, and TCRdb's table has in-frame clones only and misses some. The table includes 90,000 to 100,000 clones, over 60% detected once. This specimen consisted of blood, obtained before dendritic cell vaccination. The receptors come from a human donor with glioblastoma. The CDR3 runs from the conserved cysteine through the conserved F or W. D genes are given only for firm matches. The size entry is marked missing in some rows and otherwise reads once, few, many or a size class.

DNA	CDR3	J	size	D	V
TGCAGCGTTTGGGGGGCCTACAATGAGCAGTTCTTC	CSVWGAYNEQFF	TRBJ2-1	.	.	TRBV29-1
TGTGCCAGCACCCCGTGGCTAGCGGGGCGCAATGAGCAGTTCTTC	CASTPWLAGRNEQFF	TRBJ2-1	once	TRBD2	TRBV27
TGCGCCAGCAGCCCCCCGGGGGGTAATAATTCACCCCTCCACTTT	CASSPPGGNNSPLHF	TRBJ1-6	.	.	TRBV4-1
TGTGCCAGCAGCGGAATCGACAGGGCCGGGGGCTACACCTTC	CASSGIDRAGGYTF	TRBJ1-2	.	TRBD1	TRBV27
TGTGCCTGGAGGGGGCTCACAGGGGGCGACTATGGCTACACCTTC	CAWRGLTGGDYGYTF	TRBJ1-2	.	TRBD1	TRBV30
TGTGCCAGCAGTGAAGGGAGGGGGACAGGGGCAGGCTACACCTTC	CASSEGRGTGAGYTF	TRBJ1-2	.	TRBD1	TRBV6-1
TGTGCCAGCAGCTTAGTGGTAGCGGGAGGAGGAGAGACCCAGTACTTC	CASSLVVAGGGETQYF	TRBJ2-5	.	TRBD2	TRBV7-8
TGTGCCAGCAGGCACCAAGGGACTGGTAGTGGCTACACCTTC	CASRHQGTGSGYTF	TRBJ1-2	.	.	TRBV6-6
TGTGCCAGCTCACCATACACTAGGCACAATGAGCAGTTCTTC	CASSPYTRHNEQFF	TRBJ2-1	.	.	TRBV18
TGCGCCAGCAGCTTGGGGACTAGCGGGGGGGCGTTCTCAGATACGCAGTATTTT	CASSLGTSGGAFSDTQYF	TRBJ2-3	.	TRBD2	TRBV5-1
TGCGCCAGCAGCTTGGGACAGGGTCTTGTTGAGCAGTTCTTC	CASSLGQGLVEQFF	TRBJ2-1	.	TRBD1	TRBV5-1
TGTGCCATCAGGCCGGGACACAACACCGGGGAGCTGTTTTTT	CAIRPGHNTGELFF	TRBJ2-2	.	.	TRBV10-3
TGCGCCAGCAGCTCCACTGGGACTAGGGAAACAGATACGCAGTATTTT	CASSSTGTRETDTQYF	TRBJ2-3	.	TRBD2	TRBV5-1
TGTGCCAGCAGTGCCCAACTAGCGGGACTCACCTACGAGCAGTACTTC	CASSAQLAGLTYEQYF	TRBJ2-7	.	TRBD2	TRBV2
TGTGCCAGCGGATTCGGGGGGCTTAGTGAAGCTTTCTTT	CASGFGGLSEAFF	TRBJ1-1	.	.	TRBV2
TGTGCCAGCAGTTTTCTGGGACAGGTATCCTACGAGCAGTACTTC	CASSFLGQVSYEQYF	TRBJ2-7	.	TRBD1	TRBV28
TGTGCCAGCAGTCCCGACAGGGGCCAGCCCCAGCATTTT	CASSPDRGQPQHF	TRBJ1-5	.	TRBD1	TRBV6-5
TGCGCCAGCAGAGGCGGTTGGGGAGATATGAACACTGAAGCTTTCTTT	CASRGGWGDMNTEAFF	TRBJ1-1	.	.	TRBV4-1
TGCGCCAGCAGCTTAGGCCAGGGTGGGCAACTGTTTTTT	CASSLGQGGQLFF	TRBJ1-4	.	.	TRBV5-1
TGTGCCTGGTCCGGGACAGGGGGAAATGGAAACACCATATATTTT	CAWSGTGGNGNTIYF	TRBJ1-3	.	TRBD1	TRBV30
TGTGCCACCAGCAGAGATTTGAGGTCCGAGCAGTACTTC	CATSRDLRSEQYF	TRBJ2-7	.	.	TRBV15
TGTGCCAGCAGTTATCTCTGGACAGAAGGTAGCTATGGCTACACCTTC	CASSYLWTEGSYGYTF	TRBJ1-2	.	.	TRBV5-6
TGTGCCAGCAGCGTAGACCCCGGGACAGGAGTTAAACATACGCAGTATTTT	CASSVDPGTGVKHTQYF	TRBJ2-3	few	TRBD1	TRBV9
TGTGCCAGCAGCCCGGACAGGGGGCGAGGCTACACCTTC	CASSPDRGRGYTF	TRBJ1-2	.	TRBD1	TRBV11-2
TGTGCCAGTAGTATGGGCGCGGCAGGGGGCGATCTGGACACTGAAGCTTTCTTT	CASSMGAAGGDLDTEAFF	TRBJ1-1	.	TRBD1	TRBV19
TGTGCTAGCAGCTTTGGCCGGGGGACCCAGTACTTC	CASSFGRGTQYF	TRBJ2-5	once	.	TRBV7-7
TGTGCCAGCAGAACTACAGGGAACGAGCAGTACTTC	CASRTTGNEQYF	TRBJ2-7	.	.	TRBV2
TGTGCCAGCAGCCTACAGGGGGCTAGGCAGCCCCAGCATTTT	CASSLQGARQPQHF	TRBJ1-5	once	TRBD1	TRBV7-9
TGCGCCAGCAGCGGGGTAGCTGGTGAGCAGTTCTTC	CASSGVAGEQFF	TRBJ2-1	.	.	TRBV10-2
TGTGCCAGCTCACCTCGGACAGGGTTCGACTATGGCTACACCTTC	CASSPRTGFDYGYTF	TRBJ1-2	.	TRBD1	TRBV18
TGTGCCAGTAGTATGGTGGGAGGCCACCCACGCTACGACGAGCAGTACTTC	CASSMVGGHPRYDEQYF	TRBJ2-7	.	.	TRBV19
TGTGCCAGCAGTTTTCTTCAGATGTGGACCGGGGAGCTGTTTTTT	CASSFLQMWTGELFF	TRBJ2-2	.	.	TRBV28
TGCGCCAGCAGCCCCCAAGGGAGAGGGTTATTCTATGGCTACACCTTC	CASSPQGRGLFYGYTF	TRBJ1-2	.	.	TRBV5-1
TGCGCCAGCAGCCAAGAAACAGGGACCTTCAATCAGCCCCAGCATTTT	CASSQETGTFNQPQHF	TRBJ1-5	.	.	TRBV4-1
TGCGCCAGCAGCCCTCACAGGGTCTACGAGCAGTACTTC	CASSPHRVYEQYF	TRBJ2-7	.	.	TRBV4-3
TGTGCCAGCACCCCGGACTCCCACACAGATACGCAGTATTTT	CASTPDSHTDTQYF	TRBJ2-3	.	.	TRBV6-6
TGCGCCAGCAGTGAGTCTCACGGGGTATTGAGCAATCAGCCCCAGCATTTT	CASSESHGVLSNQPQHF	TRBJ1-5	.	.	TRBV10-1
TGTGCCAGTAGTACCTCGACAAATACCTATGGCTACACCTTC	CASSTSTNTYGYTF	TRBJ1-2	once	.	TRBV19
TGTGCCAGCAGCGGGACAGTTAACGGGGAGCTGTTTTTT	CASSGTVNGELFF	TRBJ2-2	.	TRBD1	TRBV11-3
TGTGCCAGTAGTAAAGGTAGGACAGGGGAATACAATGAGCAGTTCTTC	CASSKGRTGEYNEQFF	TRBJ2-1	.	TRBD1	TRBV19
TGTGCCAGCTCAAGCGTTCCACTTAACGGGGGGAGACAAGAGACCCAGTACTTC	CASSSVPLNGGRQETQYF	TRBJ2-5	.	TRBD2	TRBV18
TGTGCCAGCAGTGAAGCGGCTCCCAGAAACACCATATATTTT	CASSEAAPRNTIYF	TRBJ1-3	.	.	TRBV2
TGTGCCAGCAGCATACCACAGGGGACCCTTTTAAATTCACCCCTCCACTTT	CASSIPQGTLLNSPLHF	TRBJ1-6	.	TRBD1	TRBV7-2
TGTGCCAGCTCGCCTCCGACAGGGGGCGGAGAGACCCAGTACTTC	CASSPPTGGGETQYF	TRBJ2-5	.	TRBD1	TRBV18
TGTGCCAGCAGCGGTCTAGCGGGAGTCGTGGATACGCAGTATTTT	CASSGLAGVVDTQYF	TRBJ2-3	few	TRBD2	TRBV9
TGCGCCAGCAGCTTGGACACCTACGAGCAGTACTTC	CASSLDTYEQYF	TRBJ2-7	.	.	TRBV5-1